This is a list of T cell receptor beta chains from one sample in a study of early T cells in non-severe SARS-CoV-2 infection. A single record per CDR3 protein comes from TCRdb applying MiXCR to the 5' RACE reads. This sample has 20,000 to 25,000 distinct CDR3 sequences, with about 4.8% found just once. Input material: whole blood. All receptors derive from an adult who was a healthcare worker with PCR-confirmed SARS-CoV-2 infection or an uninfected control (not recorded which). The CDR3 runs from the conserved cysteine through the conserved F or W. Each record gives: V gene, J gene, clone size, CDR3 protein. Only some rows state a clone size, as once, few, many or a class for expanded clones.

TRBV2,TRBJ1-5,many,CASSYQQISNQPQHF
TRBV2,TRBJ1-1,many,CASRDRGLRNTEAFF
TRBV7-7,TRBJ1-1,few,CASSPGIGENTEAFF
TRBV6-5,TRBJ2-7,NA,CPSSYALLLGEQYF
TRBV12-3/TRBV12-4,TRBJ2-2,many,CASERGTGELFF
TRBV6-6,TRBJ1-5,many,CASREWGSNQPQHF
TRBV30,TRBJ2-2,many,CAWSVLFPEISTGELFF
TRBV2,TRBJ2-1,NA,CASTPGLAVFDEQFF
TRBV3-1,TRBJ2-3,few,CASSQQGTTGADTQYF
TRBV4-2,TRBJ2-7,many,CASSHISGTSGTYEQYF
TRBV6-6,TRBJ2-2,NA,CASSRLAGDTGELFF
TRBV9,TRBJ2-5,many,CASSPRTRILETQYF
TRBV9,TRBJ2-2,many,CASSASGGIGELFF
TRBV29-1,TRBJ2-1,few,CSVGQGGYNEQFF
TRBV7-9,TRBJ1-5,many,CASSPGTGLYSNQPQHF
TRBV11-2,TRBJ1-1,few,CASSFRGLANTEAFF
TRBV3-1,TRBJ2-5,NA,CASSRPGGEKTQYF
TRBV7-2,TRBJ1-6,many,CASSLARAGGRSPLHF
TRBV7-6,TRBJ1-6,many,CASSLLPTGADNSPLHF
TRBV18,TRBJ1-1,many,CASSHPGTEAFF
TRBV5-4,TRBJ2-1,many,CASSSVQGAFNEQFF
TRBV12-3/TRBV12-4,TRBJ1-5,many,CASSSGTGGWSF
TRBV12-3/TRBV12-4,TRBJ2-7,many,CASSLGQPYEQYF
TRBV7-6,TRBJ2-7,many,CASSWPPGLAPSYEQYF
TRBV7-2,TRBJ2-1,many,CASSLDGLAGGPGEQFF
TRBV6-2/TRBV6-3,TRBJ1-5,few,CASSSQGRGQPQHF
TRBV7-9,TRBJ2-1,many,CASSPPPNEQFF
TRBV7-2,TRBJ2-3,many,CASSPAVGTDTQYF
TRBV18,TRBJ2-1,many,CASSPGTFSYNEQFF
TRBV11-2,TRBJ2-2,NA,CASSFRPFGELFF
TRBV29-1,TRBJ1-4,NA,CSVEEGGKLFF
TRBV18,TRBJ1-1,NA,CASSTTNRGEAFF
TRBV7-2,TRBJ1-2,many,CASSPGPNYGYTF
TRBV10-3,TRBJ2-1,many,CAISESVGTYNEQFF
TRBV10-3,TRBJ2-1,many,CAISAGAENEQFF
TRBV6-1,TRBJ2-5,NA,CASRWEGLAQETQYF
TRBV6-1,TRBJ2-1,many,CASTGLAGGSSYNEQFF
TRBV4-1,TRBJ1-1,many,CASSHPLNTEAFF
TRBV10-1,TRBJ2-1,many,CASSDSRGQSSYNEQFF
TRBV3-1,TRBJ1-4,NA,CASSPRGAFNEKLFF
TRBV24-1,TRBJ2-5,many,CATSDLGAGGETQYF
TRBV7-3,TRBJ2-4,many,CASSLGPGNIQYF
TRBV6-5,TRBJ2-5,many,CASSYRRGGQETQYF
TRBV28,TRBJ2-7,many,CASGEGTGSSYEQYF
TRBV20-1,TRBJ1-2,NA,CSAREGTLDGYTF
TRBV11-1,TRBJ1-2,NA,CASSLAPDDGYTF